What follows are 5 T cell receptor beta chains derived from one specimen sequenced in a study of cytomegalovirus exposure and HLA in healthy donors (TCRdb year 2017). Library construction relied on the immunoSEQ multiplex PCR assay. The multiplex PCR relied on a mix of 60 forward primers for TCR Vbeta segments and 13 reverse primers for TCR Jbeta segments. The table was pulled from immuneACCESS by TCRdb, which kept in-frame rearrangements only. Such tables lose some clones; where checked, under half of the loss comes from unresolved V genes, and the rest has no known cause. This sample has about 130,000 clones in its table, and about three quarters of those were observed once. The ten largest make up 2.9% of the sample. The material sequenced was PBMCs. All receptors derive from a human donor in good health.

In this sample, this clone turned up once. V gene TRBV19 combines with J gene TRBJ2-7; TRBD1 agrees at 9 bases. Trimming at V came to 3 bases and at J to 1 base, leaving 4 bases not matched to a gene. The CDR3 is 15 residues long. Per germline, CDR1 LNHDA and CDR2 SQIVND (reference sequence). The CDR3 is CASSMTGGMSYEQYF. Written as DNA, the CDR3 is TGTGCCAGTAGTATGACAGGGGGGATGTCCTACGAGCAGTACTTC.

This clone was counted between two and nine times. This chain connects TRBV5-1 to TRBJ2-3; D uncertain. Trimming removed 2 bases from V and 6 bases from J, with 7 bases in between. In germline, CDR1 is SGHRS, CDR2 YFSETQ. This CDR3 has 12 residues. For the CDR3, the DNA is TGCGCCAGCAGCTTCCACTTGGATACGCAGTATTTT. Its translation: CASSFHLDTQYF.

For this clone: Sequence at one end of the junction differs from germline and may be a read error. The chain recombines TRBV12-5 with TRBJ2-2; possibly TRBD1 for D (6 bases). The CDR3 is made up of 15 amino acids. CDR1 is LGHNT, CDR2 FRNRAP, per germline. Written as DNA, the CDR3 is TGTGCTAGTGGCCACCAGGGGCCGAATACCGGGGAGCTGTTTTTT. This encodes CASGHQGPNTGELFF.

This clone was seen only once. The chain employs TRBV7-3 and TRBJ2-1; 7 nucleotides match TRBD2. CDR3 length: 14 amino acids. V lost 5 bases and J lost 8; bases outside the gene matches: 9. In germline, CDR1 is SGHTA, CDR2 FQGTGA. DNA for the CDR3: TGTGCCAGCAGCCGGGGGAGGGAGAGGGATGAGCAGTTCTTC. It translates to CASSRGRERDEQFF.

This chain uses TRBV14 with TRBJ2-7; D is perhaps TRBD1 (6 bases). The length of the CDR3 is 14 residues. From germline, CDR1 is SGHDN and CDR2 FVKESK. V was clipped by 3 bases and J by 4 bases, with 13 bases between them. This CDR3 reads CASSHQGQRYEQYF. DNA of the CDR3: TGTGCCAGCAGCCACCAGGGGCAGAGATACGAGCAGTACTTC.